This T cell receptor beta chain emerged from a study of T cell repertoires in ileal Crohn's disease. As for the study in general: About half of patients got postoperative therapy: roughly 12 thiopurines, 18 anti-TNF.

Time point denoted: neoterminal ileum biopsy at postoperative endoscopy, about 6 months after surgery. Findings of the study overall: Endoscopic recurrence occurred in every patient whose clonality exceeded 26.8%. Compared with non-smokers, active smokers at surgery showed more clonal expansions. Within the first postoperative year, endoscopy came at median roughly seven months.

Using immunoSEQ multiplex PCR, the repertoire was profiled, and TCRdb retains in-frame clones only, with some absent. This repertoire shows 4,500 to 5,500 clones, 78% found once; its top ten account for about 32%. V shed 4 bases, J shed 2 bases, and the junction held 7 bases outside the gene matches. The V gene's germline CDR1 is SGHRS and CDR2 YFSETQ. This CDR3 spans 15 amino acids. As regards this clone: Its specificity is unknown.

V and J are TRBV5-1 and TRBJ1-1, with 8 bases lining up with TRBD1. The specimen sequenced was ileal tissue. This clonotype was obtained from an adult with Crohn's disease. The CDR3: CASSNQGQGNTEAFF. CDR3 nucleotides: TGCGCCAGCAGCAACCAAGGACAGGGTAACACTGAAGCTTTCTTT.